This TCR beta chain was identified during a study of cytomegalovirus exposure and HLA in healthy donors. Study overall: Earlier sequencing of around 190 million T cells yielded approximately 100 million unique TCR beta sequences.

The CDR3 has 15 residues. V was pared by 5 bases and J by 8 bases, with 7 bases of the junction left unmatched. Per the germline V gene, CDR1 is SGHTA and CDR2 is FQGTGA. Vbeta (60) and Jbeta (13) primers were used in the PCR. The repertoire was sequenced with immunoSEQ multiplex PCR; TCRdb's copy has only in-frame clones and lacks some. This sample has fewer than 150,000 clones, with 60% to 80% found just once. Overall study results and limits: In vitro, three CMV-associated chains proved specific for CMV antigens. Researchers reported in a later analysis that a missense DCLRE1C variant was tied to TCR beta V- and J-gene trimming. In a later analysis, the majority of CMV-associated beta chains seemingly showed HLA restriction.

Points on this clone: Its specificity is unknown.

V and J are TRBV7-3 and TRBJ2-1, with TRBD2 matching over 12 bases. The TCR sequence derives from a woman aged 50 to 60 in good health and CMV-seronegative. The sample taken for sequencing was PBMCs. CDR3 nucleotides: TGTGCCAGCAGCGCTAGCGGGGGGGCCGTCCATGAGCAGTTCTTC. Amino acid sequence: CASSASGGAVHEQFF.